These T cell receptor beta chains were read from a single sample in a study of T cells after yellow fever vaccination. In TCRdb, the 5' RACE reads were re-called with MiXCR into one record per CDR3 protein. The sample carries about 220,000 distinct CDR3 sequences, more than 3% recorded once. Specimen: CD4+ T cells sorted from PBMCs, collected 10 days after the yellow fever booster vaccination. Every receptor here comes from a man younger than 35 who received the YFV17D yellow fever vaccine. Each CDR3 is given without its conserved first and last residue. Each record gives: clone size, J gene, CDR3 length, V gene, CDR3 protein. The size field is filled for only some rows; it gives once, few, many or a size class.

size: .; J: TRBJ1-6; length: 13; V: TRBV7-2; CDR3: ASSFSAPVNSPLH
size: few; J: TRBJ1-2; length: 14; V: TRBV4-3; CDR3: ASSQDRVTINYGYT
size: many; J: TRBJ1-6; length: 12; V: TRBV20-1; CDR3: SAPRGTVNSPLH
size: many; J: TRBJ1-2; length: 8; V: TRBV6-5; CDR3: ASSYYGYT
size: few; J: TRBJ2-3; length: 13; V: TRBV6-2/TRBV6-3; CDR3: ASKLAGGLTDTQY
size: .; J: TRBJ1-2; length: 10; V: TRBV20-1; CDR3: SARDSNYGYT
size: few; J: TRBJ1-2; length: 9; V: TRBV7-9; CDR3: ASGREWGYT
size: many; J: TRBJ2-5; length: 17; V: TRBV12-5; CDR3: ASGLETPLAGGLLETQY
size: few; J: TRBJ2-5; length: 12; V: TRBV7-2; CDR3: ASSQDLAGETQY
size: .; J: TRBJ2-1; length: 11; V: TRBV24-1; CDR3: ATSDSDHNEQF
size: .; J: TRBJ2-3; length: 13; V: TRBV6-2/TRBV6-3; CDR3: ASSYEGASTDTQY
size: .; J: TRBJ2-3; length: 13; V: TRBV12-3/TRBV12-4; CDR3: ASSPTSGRTDTQY
size: .; J: TRBJ2-1; length: 13; V: TRBV3-1; CDR3: ASSQLSGTYNEQF
size: many; J: TRBJ2-3; length: 14; V: TRBV5-1; CDR3: ASSSLSGGLTDTQY
size: many; J: TRBJ2-3; length: 9; V: TRBV7-8; CDR3: ASSLGGGPF
size: many; J: TRBJ1-4; length: 10; V: TRBV7-9; CDR3: AFRQGGEKLF
size: .; J: TRBJ2-1; length: 12; V: TRBV9; CDR3: ASSVASGAREQF